This TCR beta chain was captured in a study of blood T cell repertoires in COVID-19. Study in general: Some COVID-19 samples were acute and others convalescent; all came from the United States, Italy and Spain. PBMCs, B-cell-depleted T cells, or T cells were the source of the cDNA or gDNA that made up the material.

The V end was cut by 6 bases, the J end by 1 base, with 9 bases between. CDR3 length equals 13 residues. In the study's own analysis: Estimation of nucleated cell counts relied on the amplification of reference gene primers. This table comes from immunoSEQ multiplex PCR, and its TCRdb copy is limited to in-frame clones, with some not included. V, J and clone size were drawn from that table, and D and trimming were deduced from the DNA. The sample lists 40,000 to 50,000 clones, approximately 85% occurring once. The clonotype was recovered from a human donor in a cohort sampled during active COVID-19. The gene calls are TRBV12-3 or TRBV12-4 and TRBJ1-1; no definite D call. The sample was peripheral blood. The CDR3 DNA follows: TGTGCCAGCAGCCCCCCGGGGAACACTGAAGCTTTCTTT. Amino acids: CASSPPGNTEAFF.